This entry concerns a single TCR beta chain. This record belongs to a study of blood T cell repertoires in COVID-19. For the study at large: Spain, Italy and the United States supplied samples that represented acute and convalescent COVID-19. In each case, the material was cDNA or gDNA derived from T cells, B-cell-depleted T cells, or PBMCs.

CDR1 is KGHSH and CDR2 is LQKENI in the germline V gene. The trim removed 0 bases at V and 7 bases at J, leaving 1 base unmatched. There are 15 residues in the CDR3. Original processing notes: Estimation of nucleated cell counts was performed using reference gene primer amplification. Clones were sequenced by immunoSEQ multiplex PCR, and TCRdb holds only the in-frame ones, with some missing. V, J and clone size are taken as reported in that table, and D and trimming were inferred from the DNA itself. The table has 140,000 or so clones, 80% to 90% seen once. The genes are TRBV18 and TRBJ1-6, with 9 bases matching TRBD1. Material: peripheral blood. This TCR was sampled from a man aged 55 to 70 with active or convalescent COVID-19. The CDR3 sequence: CASSPPTGGNSPLHF. The CDR3 DNA reads TGTGCCAGCTCACCACCGACAGGGGGAAATTCACCCCTCCACTTT.